This TCR beta chain was retrieved from a study of blood T cell repertoires in COVID-19. Looking at the study overall: The United States, Italy and Spain provided the acute and convalescent COVID-19 samples.

After removal of 4 bases from V and 5 bases from J, the junction contained 10 bases not matched to a gene. The germline CDR1 and CDR2 sequences are LGHDT and YNNKEL (reference sequence). CDR3 length: 17 residues. Per the authors' pipeline: From reference gene primer amplification, estimates of nucleated cell counts were derived. Data came from immunoSEQ multiplex PCR; TCRdb stores just in-frame clones and leaves some out. That table is the source of V, J and clone size, and D and trimming were worked out from the DNA. The data contain 85,000 or so clones, 90% to 95% of them singletons. The sequenced material came from peripheral blood. The clonotype comes from a human donor with active COVID-19. The donor label of this sample is uncertain. V usage is TRBV3-1 (or the pseudogene TRBV3-2) and J usage is TRBJ2-5; 13 bases match TRBD2. The CDR3 nucleotides read TGTGCCAGCAGCCCATCCCCTCTGACTAGCGGGAGGGAGACCCAGTACTTC. Translating gives CASSPSPLTSGRETQYF.